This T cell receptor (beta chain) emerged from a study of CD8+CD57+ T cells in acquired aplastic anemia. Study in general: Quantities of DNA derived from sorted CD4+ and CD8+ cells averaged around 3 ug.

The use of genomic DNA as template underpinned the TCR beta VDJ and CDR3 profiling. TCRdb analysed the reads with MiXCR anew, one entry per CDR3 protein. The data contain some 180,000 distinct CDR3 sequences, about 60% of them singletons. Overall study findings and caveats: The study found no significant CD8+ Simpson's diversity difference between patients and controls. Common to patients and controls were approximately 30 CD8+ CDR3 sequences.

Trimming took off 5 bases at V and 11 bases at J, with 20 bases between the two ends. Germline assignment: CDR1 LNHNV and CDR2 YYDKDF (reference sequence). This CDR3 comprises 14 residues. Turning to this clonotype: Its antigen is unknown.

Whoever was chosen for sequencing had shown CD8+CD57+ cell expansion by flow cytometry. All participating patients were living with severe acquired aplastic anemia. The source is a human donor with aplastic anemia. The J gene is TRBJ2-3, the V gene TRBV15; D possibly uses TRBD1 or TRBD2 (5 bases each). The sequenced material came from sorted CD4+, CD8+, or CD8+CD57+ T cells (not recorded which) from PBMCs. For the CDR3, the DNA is TGTGCCACCAGCTCGAGGGGTTCAGGAATGGGGCAGTATTTT. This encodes CATSSRGSGMGQYF.